This is a list of T cell receptor beta chains from one sample in a study of HIV-infected patients and healthy controls. TCRdb re-analysed the 5' RACE reads in MiXCR, keeping a single row per CDR3 protein. Here the sample spans around 9,800 distinct CDR3 sequences, less than 9.5% being singletons. The sample here was blood, taken before antiretroviral therapy. The receptors stem from an adult with HIV infection. CDR3s include the opening cysteine and the closing phenylalanine or tryptophan. D genes are given only for firm matches. Part of the rows lack a size; the others show once, few, many or a class for expanded clones.

cdr3_nt: TGTGCCAGCAGTCGTCTCCCCAGCTCCTACAATGAGCAGTTCTTC
cdr3_aa: CASSRLPSSYNEQFF
clone_size: many
cdr3_length: 15
j_call: TRBJ2-1
d_call: .
v_call: TRBV7-2

cdr3_nt: TGTGCCAGCAGTTTAAAGGACCGGACAGGCCACACCTTC
cdr3_aa: CASSLKDRTGHTF
clone_size: many
cdr3_length: 13
j_call: TRBJ1-2
d_call: TRBD1
v_call: TRBV12-3/TRBV12-4

cdr3_nt: TGTGCCAGCAGCTTAGAAGGGGGGGCACGGAACATTCAGTACTTC
cdr3_aa: CASSLEGGARNIQYF
clone_size: many
cdr3_length: 15
j_call: TRBJ2-4
d_call: .
v_call: TRBV7-9

cdr3_nt: TGTGCCAGCAGCTTCGGGGTCACTGAAGCTTTCTTT
cdr3_aa: CASSFGVTEAFF
clone_size: medium-sized
cdr3_length: 12
j_call: TRBJ1-1
d_call: .
v_call: TRBV7-9

cdr3_nt: TGTGCCAGCAGCCCACTCGCGTCGTGGGGATGGGGTGAGCAGTTCTTC
cdr3_aa: CASSPLASWGWGEQFF
clone_size: many
cdr3_length: 16
j_call: TRBJ2-1
d_call: .
v_call: TRBV7-9

cdr3_nt: TGTGCCAGCAGCTCGCCCGGGGGATGGGCCGAGACCCAGTACTTC
cdr3_aa: CASSSPGGWAETQYF
clone_size: .
cdr3_length: 15
j_call: TRBJ2-5
d_call: .
v_call: TRBV7-8

cdr3_nt: TGTGCCAGCAGCCGAGCCGGCGCCTATACGCAGTATTTT
cdr3_aa: CASSRAGAYTQYF
clone_size: .
cdr3_length: 13
j_call: TRBJ2-3
d_call: .
v_call: TRBV3-1

cdr3_nt: TGTGCCTGGAGTCCGGGCCATACCTACGAGCAGTACTTC
cdr3_aa: CAWSPGHTYEQYF
clone_size: .
cdr3_length: 13
j_call: TRBJ2-7
d_call: .
v_call: TRBV30

cdr3_nt: TGTGCCAGCAGCCGAGCGAGGGGCGAGCAGTACTTC
cdr3_aa: CASSRARGEQYF
clone_size: many
cdr3_length: 12
j_call: TRBJ2-7
d_call: .
v_call: TRBV28

cdr3_nt: TGTGCCAGCAGATTGGACAAGGCTGGGGCCAACGTCCTGACTTTC
cdr3_aa: CASRLDKAGANVLTF
clone_size: many
cdr3_length: 15
j_call: TRBJ2-6
d_call: .
v_call: TRBV12-3/TRBV12-4

cdr3_nt: TGTGCCAGCAGCCCCAGGGACAGGTGGTTGTCTGGGGCCAACGTCCTGACTTTC
cdr3_aa: CASSPRDRWLSGANVLTF
clone_size: many
cdr3_length: 18
j_call: TRBJ2-6
d_call: TRBD1
v_call: TRBV9

cdr3_nt: TGTGCCAGCAGTGAAAGTCGCGGACAGATTTATGAAAAACTGTTTTTT
cdr3_aa: CASSESRGQIYEKLFF
clone_size: many
cdr3_length: 16
j_call: TRBJ1-4
d_call: .
v_call: TRBV2

cdr3_nt: TGTGCCAGCAGCGATTACGGGACAGAGCTGCAGGCTTTCTTT
cdr3_aa: CASSDYGTELQAFF
clone_size: .
cdr3_length: 14
j_call: TRBJ1-1
d_call: TRBD1
v_call: TRBV28

cdr3_nt: TGCAGTGCTAGAGGTGACATCTTCTACGAGCAGTACTTC
cdr3_aa: CSARGDIFYEQYF
clone_size: medium-sized
cdr3_length: 13
j_call: TRBJ2-7
d_call: .
v_call: TRBV20-1

cdr3_nt: TGTGCCAGCAGCTTATTCCCTAACACTGAAGCTTTCTTT
cdr3_aa: CASSLFPNTEAFF
clone_size: many
cdr3_length: 13
j_call: TRBJ1-1
d_call: .
v_call: TRBV11-3

cdr3_nt: TGCAGTGCCCTGGGACAGGGGGCATACAACACTGAAGCTTTCTTT
cdr3_aa: CSALGQGAYNTEAFF
clone_size: medium-sized
cdr3_length: 15
j_call: TRBJ1-1
d_call: TRBD1
v_call: TRBV20-1

cdr3_nt: TGCGCCAGCAGCTTGACAGGAGGGGACTCCTACGAGCAGTACTTC
cdr3_aa: CASSLTGGDSYEQYF
clone_size: .
cdr3_length: 15
j_call: TRBJ2-7
d_call: .
v_call: TRBV5-1

cdr3_nt: TGTGCCAGCAGTTTCCAGGGCAATCAGCCCCAGCATTTT
cdr3_aa: CASSFQGNQPQHF
clone_size: many
cdr3_length: 13
j_call: TRBJ1-5
d_call: .
v_call: TRBV12-3/TRBV12-4

cdr3_nt: TGTGCCAGCAGTCGACAGGGCGTCACTGAAGCTTTCTTT
cdr3_aa: CASSRQGVTEAFF
clone_size: many
cdr3_length: 13
j_call: TRBJ1-1
d_call: TRBD1
v_call: TRBV6-2/TRBV6-3

cdr3_nt: TGTGCCAGCAGCTCGGACAGGACGGACGAGCAGTACTTC
cdr3_aa: CASSSDRTDEQYF
clone_size: many
cdr3_length: 13
j_call: TRBJ2-7
d_call: TRBD1
v_call: TRBV7-9

cdr3_nt: TGTGCCAGCAGTTACTCGACTCAACTCACAGGAGCCACTGAAGCTTTCTTT
cdr3_aa: CASSYSTQLTGATEAFF
clone_size: many
cdr3_length: 17
j_call: TRBJ1-1
d_call: .
v_call: TRBV6-2/TRBV6-3

cdr3_nt: TGCGCCAGCAGCTCCGGCGGGGTCGATTCACCCCTCCACTTT
cdr3_aa: CASSSGGVDSPLHF
clone_size: many
cdr3_length: 14
j_call: TRBJ1-6
d_call: .
v_call: TRBV5-1

cdr3_nt: TGTGCCAGCGAGGGCCTCCACTTT
cdr3_aa: CASEGLHF
clone_size: many
cdr3_length: 8
j_call: TRBJ1-6
d_call: .
v_call: TRBV6-5

cdr3_nt: TGCGCCAGCAGCCAGGACAGGGGACCCATCGGCAATCAGCCCCAGCATTTT
cdr3_aa: CASSQDRGPIGNQPQHF
clone_size: medium-sized
cdr3_length: 17
j_call: TRBJ1-5
d_call: TRBD1
v_call: TRBV4-3

cdr3_nt: TGTGCTAGTGGACCCCGCGGGGGGCCTTACAATGAGCAGTTCTTC
cdr3_aa: CASGPRGGPYNEQFF
clone_size: .
cdr3_length: 15
j_call: TRBJ2-1
d_call: TRBD2
v_call: TRBV12-5

cdr3_nt: TGTGCCAGCAGCCCGACAGGGACTGCAGATACGCAGTATTTT
cdr3_aa: CASSPTGTADTQYF
clone_size: few
cdr3_length: 14
j_call: TRBJ2-3
d_call: .
v_call: TRBV5-5

cdr3_nt: TGTGCCAGCAGCTGGGATACGTTAGGAGGTGAAAAACTGTTTTTT
cdr3_aa: CASSWDTLGGEKLFF
clone_size: many
cdr3_length: 15
j_call: TRBJ1-4
d_call: .
v_call: TRBV7-9

cdr3_nt: TGTGTCAGCAGTAGGGGGAGAGAAGCTTTCTTT
cdr3_aa: CVSSRGREAFF
clone_size: .
cdr3_length: 11
j_call: TRBJ1-1
d_call: .
v_call: TRBV2

cdr3_nt: TGTGCCAGCTCCCGAGGATCCGCGGGAAACACCATATATTTT
cdr3_aa: CASSRGSAGNTIYF
clone_size: few
cdr3_length: 14
j_call: TRBJ1-3
d_call: .
v_call: TRBV19

cdr3_nt: TGTGCCAGCAGCCTCGGACAGGGATGGACCTACGAGCAGTACTTC
cdr3_aa: CASSLGQGWTYEQYF
clone_size: many
cdr3_length: 15
j_call: TRBJ2-7
d_call: TRBD1
v_call: TRBV3-1

cdr3_nt: TGTGCCAGCAGTTACTCGAGGTCAGCCTATAATTCACCCCTCCACTTT
cdr3_aa: CASSYSRSAYNSPLHF
clone_size: many
cdr3_length: 16
j_call: TRBJ1-6
d_call: .
v_call: TRBV6-5

cdr3_nt: TGTGCCAGCAGCTTCAGCACTGAAGCTTTCTTT
cdr3_aa: CASSFSTEAFF
clone_size: many
cdr3_length: 11
j_call: TRBJ1-1
d_call: .
v_call: TRBV13

cdr3_nt: TGTGCCAGCAGTGGTCTGGAGCAGTACTTC
cdr3_aa: CASSGLEQYF
clone_size: medium-sized
cdr3_length: 10
j_call: TRBJ2-7
d_call: .
v_call: TRBV2

cdr3_nt: TGTGCCAGCAGCTTGGGGTTCGGTCAGAATGAGCAGTTCTTC
cdr3_aa: CASSLGFGQNEQFF
clone_size: .
cdr3_length: 14
j_call: TRBJ2-1
d_call: .
v_call: TRBV5-6

cdr3_nt: TGTGCCAGCTCTCTGGTTAACATGAACACTGAAGCTTTCTTT
cdr3_aa: CASSLVNMNTEAFF
clone_size: many
cdr3_length: 14
j_call: TRBJ1-1
d_call: .
v_call: TRBV6-5

cdr3_nt: TGTGCCAGCAGCTCCAGACGGACTAGCGGGGCCCAAGAGACCCAGTACTTC
cdr3_aa: CASSSRRTSGAQETQYF
clone_size: few
cdr3_length: 17
j_call: TRBJ2-5
d_call: TRBD2
v_call: TRBV7-9

cdr3_nt: TGTGCCAGCAGCTTAGCGGTCGGCGGGGGGGCGTACAATGAGCAGTTCTTC
cdr3_aa: CASSLAVGGGAYNEQFF
clone_size: few
cdr3_length: 17
j_call: TRBJ2-1
d_call: TRBD2
v_call: TRBV7-3

cdr3_nt: TGTGCCAGCAGCCTCCCAACAGATACGCAGTATTTT
cdr3_aa: CASSLPTDTQYF
clone_size: .
cdr3_length: 12
j_call: TRBJ2-3
d_call: .
v_call: TRBV7-9

cdr3_nt: TGTGCCAGCACAAGTCGAATGGGACAGATCATGAACACTGAAGCTTTCTTT
cdr3_aa: CASTSRMGQIMNTEAFF
clone_size: few
cdr3_length: 17
j_call: TRBJ1-1
d_call: TRBD1
v_call: TRBV12-3/TRBV12-4

cdr3_nt: TGTGCCAGTAGTGGCCGGGGCTACAATGAGCAGTTCTTC
cdr3_aa: CASSGRGYNEQFF
clone_size: many
cdr3_length: 13
j_call: TRBJ2-1
d_call: .
v_call: TRBV19